This T cell receptor beta chain was profiled in a study of shared clonotypes between healthy human individuals. Study observations and caveats: For naive CD4 cells, 5% to 6.5% of clonotypes were shared across a few donors. Compared with clonotypes that all four donors shared, non-shared clonotypes had lower generation probabilities.

When replicate PCRs were run on sorted subsets, they used around 200 ng DNA, some 29,000 T cell genomes. Some clones are missing from TCRdb's copy, which holds only in-frame ones; the method was immunoSEQ multiplex PCR. The sample lists over 1.5 million clones, 95% to 99% occurring once. CD4+ cells yielded CD45RA+ naive and CD45RA-negative memory subsets. Germline values: CDR1 SGDLS, CDR2 YYNGEE. CDR3 length: 14 residues. The J segment lost 2 bases and the V segment lost 2 bases, leaving 3 bases of the junction unmatched. This clone has just one count. What it binds is unknown. The same CDR3 is also encoded by other DNA sequences in this sample.

This chain uses TRBV9 with TRBJ2-7; 8 bases are shared with TRBD2. The sequenced material came from naive CD4+ T cells sorted from blood. Subset reported: CD45RA+ positively selected. The source is a man aged 25 to 45 in good health. The CDR3 loop is CASSVGTRAYEQYF. The DNA of the CDR3 is TGTGCCAGCAGCGTCGGGACTAGGGCCTACGAGCAGTACTTC.